The 16 T cell receptor beta chains listed next were all sequenced from one sample in a study of blood T cell repertoires in COVID-19. The assay was immunoSEQ multiplex PCR, and TCRdb's table has in-frame clones only and misses some. Of more than 75,000 clones listed, around nine tenths are singletons. Sample: peripheral blood. These TCRs come from a man under 40 with acute or convalescent COVID-19.

This clone showed up just once. The genes are TRBV2 and TRBJ2-7; 13 positions agree with TRBD2. J was trimmed by 5 bases and V by 1 base; bases with no gene match: 2. Germline values: CDR1 SNHLY, CDR2 FYNNEI. This CDR3 comprises 15 residues. The CDR3 sequence: CASSEGTSGSHEQYF. In nucleotides, the CDR3 is TGTGCCAGCAGTGAAGGGACTAGCGGGAGCCACGAGCAGTACTTC.

This sequence joins TRBV6-2 or TRBV6-3 and TRBJ2-1; 7 bases map to TRBD2. The germline V gene has CDR1 MNHEY and CDR2 SVGEGT. This CDR3 region has 15 residues. The junction had 8 bases not matched to a gene; V was cut back by 0 bases and J by 9 bases. The CDR3, as DNA: TGTGCCAGCAGTTACTCTGGGGGAGGGCCCGGTGAGCAGTTCTTC. Its translation is CASSYSGGGPGEQFF.

The V and J genes are TRBV7-6 and TRBJ1-2; TRBD1 aligns across 7 bases. This CDR3 is 15 amino acids long. V dropped 1 base and J dropped 5; count of bases not matched to a gene: 7. Germline V gene data show CDR1 as SGHVS and CDR2 as FNYEAQ. In nucleotides, the CDR3 is TGTGCCAGCAGCTTAGAAGGGGGCCGTCTTTATGGCTACACCTTC. Its translation: CASSLEGGRLYGYTF.

The chain carries TRBV28 and TRBJ1-5; 8 bases align to TRBD1. This CDR3 spans 15 amino acids. The trim removed 6 bases at V and 7 bases at J, leaving 11 bases unmatched. Germline V lookup: CDR1 MDHEN, CDR2 SYDVKM. The DNA for the CDR3 is TGTGCCAGCAGGATCACCTCAGGGGGCGGCCAGCCCCAGCATTTT. It specifies CASRITSGGGQPQHF.

The J gene is TRBJ2-1, the V gene TRBV18; D perhaps matches TRBD2 (5 bases). V dropped 6 bases and J dropped 6 bases, with 24 bases sitting between them. Germline CDR1 KGHSH, CDR2 LQKENI. CDR3 length: 17 residues. The CDR3 DNA reads as TGTGCCAGCTCCCCTATGGCCCCGCGGCGAAGCGGCAATGAGCAGTTCTTC. This encodes CASSPMAPRRSGNEQFF.

CDR3 bases: TGTGCCAGCAGTTACCCCGCAGGTGCCGTAGGGGAGCTGTTTTTT. Its protein is CASSYPAGAVGELFF. The V and J genes are TRBV28 and TRBJ2-2; D unclear. V was shortened by 4 bases and J by 8 bases, with 17 bases between the two germline ends. This CDR3 is 15 amino acids long. CDR1 is MDHEN, CDR2 SYDVKM, per germline.

The rearrangement uses TRBV6-4 and TRBJ2-7; possibly TRBD1 for D (6 bases). Trimming took off 6 bases at V and 7 bases at J, with 16 bases between the two ends. The CDR3 covers 13 residues. CDR1 and CDR2 (germline): MRHNA, SNTAGT. In DNA, the CDR3 is TGTGCCAGCAGCCTCCGGGACACGAAAGAGCAGTACTTC. Its translation: CASSLRDTKEQYF.

This chain uses TRBV6-1 with TRBJ2-7; 9 bases map to TRBD2. CDR1 is MNHNS, CDR2 SASEGT, per germline. The V gene end was trimmed by 0 bases and the J gene end by 7 bases; junction bases not matched to a gene: 4. The CDR3 consists of 14 residues. CDR3 sequence reads: CASSEAAGGREQYF. CDR3 in DNA: TGTGCCAGCAGTGAAGCGGCGGGAGGGCGGGAGCAGTACTTC.

The V gene is TRBV7-9, the J gene TRBJ2-1; 9 bases are shared with TRBD2. V lost 5 bases, J lost 7 bases, and 9 bases stayed unmatched. This CDR3 spans 15 amino acids. Germline V lookup: CDR1 SEHNR, CDR2 FQNEAQ (reference sequence). DNA for the CDR3: TGTGCCAGCAGCCTGGGAGCGGGAGGTAAGAATGAGCAGTTCTTC. It encodes CASSLGAGGKNEQFF.

This chain connects TRBV7-9 to TRBJ1-2; 7 nucleotides agree with TRBD1. Germline-derived CDR1 and CDR2 are SEHNR and FQNEAQ (reference sequence). The CDR3 sequence is 18 residues long. V gave up 6 bases and J gave up 1 base; unmatched junction bases: 17. CDR3 in amino acids: CASRRVGDSQSVNYGYTF. The DNA for the CDR3 is TGTGCCAGCAGGAGGGTAGGGGACAGCCAGAGCGTTAACTATGGCTACACCTTC.

This clone is large by share. The chain employs TRBV27 and TRBJ2-3; 7 nucleotides match TRBD1. Trimming cost V 5 bases and J 1 base; bases outside gene matches: 6. The CDR3 is 15 residues long. Germline CDR1 reads MNHEY; CDR2 reads SMNVEV (reference sequence). CDR3 bases: TGTGCCAGCAGTACAGGGGACCTCGGCACAGATACGCAGTATTTT. Its translation is CASSTGDLGTDTQYF.

This clone has a handful of counts. The genes are TRBV4-2 and TRBJ1-1; D is perhaps TRBD1 (5 bases). The CDR3 runs to 13 residues. The germline gives CDR1 LGHNA, CDR2 YNFKEQ. V was clipped by 5 bases and J by 2 bases, with 9 bases between them. The CDR3 nucleotides are TGTGCCAGCAGCGGGAGGGGAAACACTGAAGCTTTCTTT. Translation: CASSGRGNTEAFF.

The chain has TRBV29-1 and TRBJ2-1; tentative D call: TRBD2 (6 bases). Trimming pared 5 bases from V and 8 bases from J, leaving 22 bases between. This CDR3 is built from 15 residues. In germline, CDR1 is SQVTM, CDR2 ANQGSEA. CDR3 in amino acids: CSVRGRELGSYEQFF. As DNA, the CDR3 is TGCAGCGTTCGGGGACGGGAGTTGGGCTCCTATGAGCAGTTCTTC.

This chain joins TRBV7-8 and TRBJ2-3; D ambiguous. Germline CDR1 reads SGHVS; CDR2 reads FQNEAQ. CDR3 length: 15 residues. Trimming shortened V by 6 bases and J by 3 bases, and 16 bases separated the two germline ends. The CDR3 spells CASSNVQAGTDTQYF. The CDR3 bases are TGTGCCAGCAGTAACGTGCAGGCCGGTACAGATACGCAGTATTTT.

The rearrangement joins TRBV7-9 to TRBJ2-1; possible D gene TRBD1, 6 bases. This CDR3 has 14 amino acids. V was pared by 2 bases and J by 2 bases, with 7 bases between. Looked up from germline, CDR1 is SEHNR and CDR2 is FQNEAQ (reference sequence). CDR3 nucleotide sequence: TGTGCCAGCAGCTTATGGGGGCCCTACAATGAGCAGTTCTTC. Translating gives CASSLWGPYNEQFF.

The V gene is TRBV10-1, the J gene TRBJ2-1, with TRBD2 as a possible D gene (6 bases). Germline lookup yields CDR1 WNHNN and CDR2 SYGVQD (reference sequence). The CDR3 loop spans 13 amino acids. The germline V and J ends were trimmed by 4 bases and 6 bases, with 10 bases remaining between them. CDR3 amino acids: CASSANGGNEQFF. Written as DNA, the CDR3 is TGCGCCAGCAGTGCCAACGGGGGCAATGAGCAGTTCTTC.